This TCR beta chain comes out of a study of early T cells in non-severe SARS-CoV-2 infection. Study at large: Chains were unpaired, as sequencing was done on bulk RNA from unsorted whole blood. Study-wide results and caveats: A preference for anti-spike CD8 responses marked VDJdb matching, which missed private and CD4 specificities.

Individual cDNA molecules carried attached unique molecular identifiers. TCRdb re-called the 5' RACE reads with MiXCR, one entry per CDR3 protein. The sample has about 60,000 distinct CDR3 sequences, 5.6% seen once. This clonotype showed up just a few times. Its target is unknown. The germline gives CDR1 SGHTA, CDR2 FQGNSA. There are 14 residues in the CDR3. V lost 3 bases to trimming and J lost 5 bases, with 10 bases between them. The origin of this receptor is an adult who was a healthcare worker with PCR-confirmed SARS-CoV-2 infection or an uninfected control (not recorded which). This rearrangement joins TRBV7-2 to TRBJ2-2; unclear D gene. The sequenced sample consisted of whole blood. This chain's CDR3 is CASSFSIHTGELFF. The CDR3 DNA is TGTGCCAGCAGCTTCTCGATTCATACCGGGGAGCTGTTTTTT.